The 32 T cell receptor beta chains presented below share a single source sample, sequenced in a study of beta chain features in type 1 diabetes. Study-wide results and caveats: Type 1 diabetes patients showed a moderate but significant shortening of TCRB CDR3s in all four CD4+ subsets.

Their antigen targets remain unknown. The study reverse transcribed the entire isolated RNA, so it sequenced expressed TCRB transcripts. Clones were read by immunoSEQ multiplex PCR, and TCRdb kept only the in-frame ones, dropping some. The repertoire holds roughly 150,000 clones, with roughly 60% as singletons. The sequenced material came from naive CD4+ T cells from blood. The receptors originated from a man aged 25-45 years with type 1 diabetes.

The chain uses TRBV12-5 and TRBJ2-4; possible D gene TRBD2, 6 bases. The length of the CDR3 is 15 residues. Germline-derived CDR1 and CDR2 are LGHNT and FRNRAP. The ends were cut back, 4 bases at V and 0 bases at J, with 10 bases in the middle. Here the CDR3 DNA reads TGTGCTAGTGGTTATGCGGGGCTAGCCAAAAACATTCAGTACTTC. This encodes CASGYAGLAKNIQYF.

The V gene is TRBV28, the J gene TRBJ1-3; tentative D call: TRBD1 (6 bases). Trimming shortened V by 4 bases and J by 2 bases, and 6 bases separated the two germline ends. The CDR3 sequence is 13 residues long. CDR1 and CDR2 from the germline V gene are MDHEN and SYDVKM. The CDR3 loop reads CASSSGAGNTIYF. CDR3 bases: TGTGCCAGCAGTTCAGGGGCTGGAAACACCATATATTTT.

The CDR3 DNA reads TGTGCCAGCACCCAACAGGGAAGCACAGATACGCAGTATTTT. Translating gives CASTQQGSTDTQYF. The chain joins TRBV7-2 to TRBJ2-3; D possibly corresponds to TRBD1 (6 bases). Germline V gene sequence: CDR1 SGHTA, CDR2 FQGNSA. This CDR3 is built from 14 residues. Trimming shortened V by 7 bases and J by 0 bases, and 11 bases separated the two germline ends.

The J gene is TRBJ2-7, the V gene TRBV14; 7 bases are a match to TRBD2. CDR1 SGHDN and CDR2 FVKESK come from the germline V gene. The CDR3 loop spans 16 amino acids. Trimming at V came to 1 base and at J to 2 bases, leaving 8 bases not matched to a gene. Here the CDR3 reads CASSQVRAGLTYEQYF. CDR3 DNA sequence: TGTGCCAGCAGCCAAGTACGAGCGGGGCTAACCTACGAGCAGTACTTC.

This clone was observed once. V usage is TRBV29-1 and J usage is TRBJ2-3, with D maybe TRBD1 (5 bases). The CDR3 has 13 residues. V shed 5 bases and J shed 3 bases, with 12 bases lying between them. Germline CDR1 SQVTM, CDR2 ANQGSEA. In DNA form, the CDR3 reads TGCAGCGTTTTCCAGGGAAGTACAGATACGCAGTATTTT. This sequence encodes CSVFQGSTDTQYF.

The CDR3 here is CASSLSSAALGNIQYF. The CDR3 DNA is TGTGCCAGCAGCCTCTCTAGCGCCGCCTTAGGAAACATTCAGTACTTC. V is TRBV7-2 and J is TRBJ2-4, with D perhaps matching TRBD2 (6 bases). This CDR3 contains 16 residues. Trimming cost V 5 bases and J 6 bases, with 20 bases left between them. Germline V gives CDR1 SGHTA, CDR2 FQGNSA.

This clone was found once. The genes are TRBV29-1 and TRBJ1-2; D might be TRBD1 (5 bases). Germline V gene lookup returns CDR1 SQVTM and CDR2 ANQGSEA. The CDR3 sequence is 15 residues long. Between the trimmed V and J ends, which lost 3 bases and 1 base, there was a span of 15 bases. The CDR3 coding sequence is TGCAGCGTTGAGGGACGATCGGATTATAACTATGGCTACACCTTC. Translated, it gives CSVEGRSDYNYGYTF.

This sequence joins TRBV2 and TRBJ2-4; TRBD2 matches at 14 bases. The germline V gene encodes CDR1 SNHLY and CDR2 FYNNEI. The CDR3 has 16 residues. J was trimmed by 5 bases and V by 6 bases; bases with no gene match: 6. CDR3: CASSAGLAGGENIQYF. The CDR3 DNA reads as TGTGCCAGCAGCGCTGGACTAGCGGGGGGCGAAAACATTCAGTACTTC.

The CDR3 bases are TGCGCCAGCAGCCCCCTGGGGCGGGGCCACCAAGAGACCCAGTACTTC. Translation gives CASSPLGRGHQETQYF. The chain employs TRBV5-1 and TRBJ2-5; D might be TRBD2 (6 bases). The CDR3 contains 16 residues. Trimming removed 4 bases from V and 0 bases from J, with 16 bases in between. The germline V gene encodes CDR1 SGHRS and CDR2 YFSETQ. The variable domain in full, completed from reference TRBV5-1 and TRBJ2-5, reads KAGVTQTPRYLIKTRGQQVTLSCSPISGHRSVSWYQQTPGQGLQFLFEYFSETQRNKGNFPGRFSGRQFSNSRSEMNVSTLELGDSALYLCASSPLGRGHQETQYFGPGTRLLVL.

This clone came up a few times. The chain uses TRBV14 and TRBJ2-3, with unresolved D. Per germline, CDR1 SGHDN and CDR2 FVKESK. Trimming removed 0 bases from V and 4 bases from J, with 11 bases in between. CDR3 length equals 15 residues. The CDR3: CASSQDRSSADTQYF. In DNA, the CDR3 is TGTGCCAGCAGCCAAGATCGGAGTTCGGCAGATACGCAGTATTTT.

The chain couples TRBV20-1 to TRBJ2-3, with unresolved D. CDR1 is DFQATT, CDR2 SNEGSKA, per germline (reference sequence). The length of the CDR3 is 11 residues. Deletions cut 3 bases from V and 6 bases from J, with 7 bases between. CDR3 residues: CSARKPDTQYF. The CDR3 coding sequence is TGCAGTGCTAGGAAACCTGATACGCAGTATTTT.

The V and J genes are TRBV28 and TRBJ2-1; 12 bases align to TRBD2. CDR3 size: 16 residues. V shed 5 bases and J 3 bases; nucleotides not matched to a gene: 5. In germline, CDR1 is MDHEN, CDR2 SYDVKM. The DNA of the CDR3 is TGTGCCAGCAGTGTTACTAGCGGGGGGTTCTACAATGAGCAGTTCTTC. As protein: CASSVTSGGFYNEQFF.

This chain links TRBV15 with TRBJ2-7; D tentatively fits TRBD1 or TRBD2 (5 bases each). V was shortened by 4 bases and J by 0 bases, with 7 bases between the two germline ends. Germline CDR1 and CDR2: LNHNV and YYDKDF (reference sequence). The CDR3 consists of 13 residues. CDR3 bases: TGTGCCACCAGCACAGGGAGCTCCTACGAGCAGTACTTC. Translation: CATSTGSSYEQYF. The full variable domain, in which reference TRBV15 and TRBJ2-7 provide the parts outside the CDR3, is DAMVIQNPRYQVTQFGKPVTLSCSQTLNHNVMYWYQQKSSQAPKLLFHYYDKDFNNEADTPDNFQSRRPNTSFCFLDIRSPGLGDTAMYLCATSTGSSYEQYFGPGTRLTVT.

The V and J genes are TRBV29-1 and TRBJ2-4; no reliable D call. The germline V gene encodes CDR1 SQVTM and CDR2 ANQGSEA. The CDR3 length is 15 residues. Trimming shortened V by 3 bases and J by 0 bases, and 12 bases separated the two germline ends. The CDR3 region is CSVEASGKAKNIQYF. As DNA, the CDR3 is TGCAGCGTTGAGGCCTCGGGCAAAGCCAAAAACATTCAGTACTTC.

This chain links TRBV29-1 with TRBJ2-3; 11 bases are a match to TRBD2. There are 16 residues in the CDR3. Germline values: CDR1 SQVTM, CDR2 ANQGSEA. Losses at the gene ends were 5 bases for V and 2 bases for J; bases not matched to a gene: 9. CDR3 sequence: CSVPLAGGSPTDTQYF. In DNA form, the CDR3 reads TGCAGCGTTCCGCTAGCGGGGGGTTCTCCCACAGATACGCAGTATTTT.

V usage is TRBV29-1 and J usage is TRBJ2-7, with 7 bases that match TRBD1. This CDR3 comprises 14 residues. The junction had 11 bases not matched to a gene; V was cut back by 6 bases and J by 3 bases. Looked up from germline, CDR1 is SQVTM and CDR2 is ANQGSEA. The CDR3 DNA is TGCAGCGTCTTGAGACAGGGAAATGTCTACGAGCAGTACTTC. Amino acid sequence: CSVLRQGNVYEQYF.

The rearrangement joins TRBV7-9 to TRBJ2-3, with a possible D match to TRBD1 (6 bases). The CDR3 is made up of 15 amino acids. The germline CDR1 and CDR2 sequences are SEHNR and FQNEAQ (reference sequence). V lost 2 bases and J lost 4, with 13 bases in between. The CDR3 sequence: CASSLLQGWADTQYF. In DNA form, the CDR3 reads TGTGCCAGCAGCTTACTCCAGGGGTGGGCAGATACGCAGTATTTT.

Notes on this clone: This same CDR3 is encoded by further DNA sequences in the sample. The CDR3 protein is CASSLDTTDTQYF. In DNA form, the CDR3 reads TGCGCCAGCAGCTTGGACACCACAGATACGCAGTATTTT. The chain is built from TRBV5-1 and TRBJ2-3; D uncertain. V gave up 0 bases and J gave up 2 bases, with 4 bases separating them. Germline-derived CDR1 and CDR2 are SGHRS and YFSETQ. This CDR3 comprises 13 residues.

This clone was recorded only once. The chain uses TRBV30 and TRBJ1-1, with D possibly matching TRBD1 (5 bases). CDR1 and CDR2 (germline): GTSNPN, SVGIG (reference sequence). CDR3 size: 11 residues. V was cut by 5 bases and J by 10 bases, with 14 bases left in between. CDR3 sequence: CAWQGRLGAFF. The CDR3 bases are TGTGCCTGGCAGGGAAGGTTGGGAGCTTTCTTT.

The CDR3 bases are TGTGCCAGCAGCCCTAACGTCGAGCAGTTCTTC. Protein sequence: CASSPNVEQFF. The chain recombines TRBV6-6 with TRBJ2-1; D not resolved. V lost 6 bases, J lost 10 bases, and 10 bases lay in between. The length of the CDR3 is 11 residues. Germline CDR1 reads MNHNY; CDR2 reads SVGAGI (reference sequence).

This clone was detected once. The V gene is TRBV7-2, the J gene TRBJ2-6; D is unclear. The CDR3 spans 16 residues. CDR1 and CDR2 (germline): SGHTA, FQGNSA. Trimming cost V 1 base and J 3 bases, with 10 bases left between them. CDR3 amino acids: CASSLVSQSGANVLTF. The CDR3 DNA sequence: TGTGCCAGCAGCTTAGTCTCCCAGAGTGGGGCCAACGTCCTGACTTTC.

This chain links TRBV29-1 with TRBJ2-3; 7 bases are shared with TRBD2. This CDR3 is built from 15 residues. The ends lost 4 bases at V and 2 bases at J; junction bases unmatched: 9. Germline lookup yields CDR1 SQVTM and CDR2 ANQGSEA. CDR3 DNA: TGCAGCGTTGGAATGCGGGGGATACCCACAGATACGCAGTATTTT. As protein: CSVGMRGIPTDTQYF.

This clone showed up just a few times. This chain uses TRBV5-4 with TRBJ2-7, with TRBD2 matching 10 bases. The V segment lost 4 bases and the J segment 5 bases; nucleotides outside the gene matches: 9. The germline V gene has CDR1 SGHNT and CDR2 YYREEE (reference sequence). This CDR3 has 15 residues. CDR3 nucleotide sequence: TGTGCCAGCAGCCCGGTAGGGACTAGCGTCGACGAGCAGTACTTC. Translating it yields CASSPVGTSVDEQYF. Complete variable domain (other parts from reference TRBV5-4 and TRBJ2-7): ETGVTQSPTHLIKTRGQQVTLRCSSQSGHNTVSWYQQALGQGPQFIFQYYREEENGRGNFPPRFSGLQFPNYSSELNVNALELDDSALYLCASSPVGTSVDEQYFGPGTRLTVT.

J is TRBJ2-3 and V is TRBV7-2, with D uncertain. The CDR3 totals 15 residues. The germline V and J ends were trimmed by 4 bases and 1 base, with 12 bases remaining between them. The germline V gene has CDR1 SGHTA and CDR2 FQGNSA. Written as DNA, the CDR3 is TGTGCCAGCAGCTATTTGGGCGGTCGCACAGATACGCAGTATTTT. Protein sequence: CASSYLGGRTDTQYF.

V is TRBV25-1 and J is TRBJ2-7, with 9 bases lining up with TRBD1. This CDR3 contains 15 residues. Germline assignment: CDR1 MGHDK and CDR2 SYGVNS. Germline trimming cut 2 bases from V and 5 bases from J; bases unmatched to any gene: 7. The DNA of the CDR3 is TGTGCCAGCAGTGAACCGAGGACAGGGGATAACGAGCAGTACTTC. Translation gives CASSEPRTGDNEQYF.

This clone came up a few times. The V and J genes are TRBV29-1 and TRBJ1-1; no definite D call. CDR3 length: 12 residues. Per germline, CDR1 SQVTM and CDR2 ANQGSEA. Deletions cut 6 bases from V and 1 base from J, with 9 bases between. CDR3 sequence reads: CSVYNENTEAFF. CDR3 DNA: TGCAGCGTCTACAACGAGAACACTGAAGCTTTCTTT.

The rearrangement joins TRBV9 to TRBJ2-1; tentative D call: TRBD1 (5 bases). V lost 0 bases and J lost 8, with 9 bases in between. CDR1 and CDR2 from the germline V gene are SGDLS and YYNGEE. The CDR3 runs 13 residues. CDR3 residues: CASSVAGAYEQFF. The CDR3, as DNA: TGTGCCAGCAGCGTAGCTGGGGCATATGAGCAGTTCTTC.

J is TRBJ2-7 and V is TRBV7-9, with 9 bases identical to TRBD1. This CDR3 has 14 amino acids. Germline assignment: CDR1 SEHNR and CDR2 FQNEAQ (reference sequence). The V gene end was trimmed by 0 bases and the J gene end by 7 bases; junction bases not matched to a gene: 4. The CDR3 coding sequence is TGTGCCAGCAGCTTAGCAAGGGGACAGGGAGAGCAGTACTTC. This codes for CASSLARGQGEQYF.

J is TRBJ2-3 and V is TRBV4-3, with D maybe TRBD2 (6 bases). Germline-derived CDR1 and CDR2 are LGHNA and YSLEER. V shed 4 bases and J shed 0 bases, with 14 bases lying between them. This CDR3 is 16 amino acids long. CDR3 DNA: TGCGCCAGCAGCCCGAACAGACTAGATAGCACAGATACGCAGTATTTT. Its translation is CASSPNRLDSTDTQYF.

The chain links TRBV30 to TRBJ2-5; 8 positions match TRBD2. This CDR3 has 13 residues. The J segment lost 7 bases and the V segment lost 8 bases, leaving 12 bases of the junction unmatched. The germline V gene encodes CDR1 GTSNPN and CDR2 SVGIG (reference sequence). The CDR3 here is CAVNPGLEGTQYF. The CDR3 DNA reads TGTGCCGTAAATCCGGGACTAGAAGGGACCCAGTACTTC.

This chain connects TRBV7-2 to TRBJ1-1; unclear D gene. In germline, CDR1 is SGHTA, CDR2 FQGNSA. The CDR3 consists of 16 residues. V was cut by 2 bases and J by 0 bases, with 13 bases left in between. The CDR3 protein is CASSLSPAGLNTEAFF. The CDR3 coding sequence is TGTGCCAGCAGCTTATCGCCGGCAGGTTTGAACACTGAAGCTTTCTTT.

The genes are TRBV29-1 and TRBJ1-4; D ambiguous. Germline V gene lookup returns CDR1 SQVTM and CDR2 ANQGSEA. This CDR3 has 12 residues. V was shortened by 4 bases and J by 7 bases, with 10 bases between the two germline ends. This CDR3 is CSVGVSGEKLFF. The CDR3 nucleotides read TGCAGCGTTGGCGTCTCGGGTGAAAAACTGTTTTTT.